These T cell receptor beta chains were read from a single sample in a study of blood T cell repertoires in COVID-19. The assay was immunoSEQ multiplex PCR, and TCRdb's table has in-frame clones only and misses some. The table has more than 300,000 clones, more than 85% seen once. Sequenced sample: PBMCs or T cells enriched from blood (not recorded which). These receptors all stem from a woman aged 40 to 49 who had been exposed to COVID-19. CDR3s include the opening cysteine and the closing phenylalanine or tryptophan. The D gene is left open where the match is weak. The size of a clone is reported for some rows only, either as once, few or many, or as a class for expanded clones.

TRBV19	-	13	TRBJ1-2	-	CASSSDRVGDGTF	-
TRBV19	TRBD1	14	TRBJ1-1	-	CASRRDSLNTEAFF	TGTGCCAGTAGGAGGGACAGTTTGAACACTGAAGCTTTCTTT
TRBV11-3	-	14	TRBJ2-1	once	CASVLSSSYNEQFF	TGTGCCAGCGTACTTTCAAGCTCCTACAATGAGCAGTTCTTC
TRBV29-1	TRBD1	14	TRBJ1-2	-	CSVEDQGAAYGYTF	TGCAGCGTTGAAGATCAGGGGGCAGCCTATGGCTACACCTTC
TRBV10-1	TRBD1	16	TRBJ1-1	-	CASSNRQGWENTEAFF	TGCGCCAGCTCAAACCGACAGGGTTGGGAGAACACTGAAGCTTTCTTT
TRBV27	-	15	TRBJ1-3	-	CASRSRLTSGNTIYF	TGTGCCAGCAGATCGAGACTTACCTCTGGAAACACCATATATTTT
TRBV9	-	14	TRBJ1-1	once	CASSVGRMNTEAFF	TGTGCCAGCAGCGTAGGGCGGATGAACACTGAAGCTTTCTTT
TRBV29-1	-	12	TRBJ2-7	-	CSVVAPNDEQYF	TGCAGCGTTGTAGCCCCGAACGACGAGCAGTACTTC
TRBV27	TRBD1	14	TRBJ2-7	-	CASSPRQGVNEQYF	TGTGCCAGCAGCCCAAGACAGGGGGTCAACGAGCAGTACTTC
TRBV11-2	-	15	TRBJ1-1	-	CASSFTQVMNTEAFF	TGTGCCAGCAGCTTTACTCAGGTAATGAACACTGAAGCTTTCTTT
TRBV9	-	14	TRBJ2-1	-	CASSPSGGRNEQFF	TGTGCCAGCAGCCCCTCAGGGGGGCGCAATGAGCAGTTCTTC
TRBV12-5	-	16	TRBJ1-3	-	CASGLVLGASGNTIYF	TGTGCTAGTGGTTTGGTACTTGGGGCGTCTGGAAACACCATATATTTT
TRBV1	-	22	TRBJ1-6	-	CTSSQDCKAETGCPPYNSPLHF	TGCACCAGCAGCCAAGATTGTAAGGCGGAGACAGGGTGCCCTCCTTATAATTCACCCCTCCACTTT
TRBV30	-	14	TRBJ2-5	-	CAWSAARSGGTQYF	TGTGCCTGGAGTGCTGCCCGGTCCGGGGGGACCCAGTACTTC
TRBV30	TRBD1	16	TRBJ1-2	-	CAWGGQGKLRSYGYTF	TGTGCCTGGGGGGGACAGGGTAAATTAAGGAGCTATGGCTACACCTTC
TRBV12-3/TRBV12-4	-	13	TRBJ2-7	-	CASSFRGKYEQYF	TGTGCCAGCAGTTTCCGGGGTAAATACGAGCAGTACTTC
TRBV14	TRBD1	16	TRBJ1-2	-	CASSQEGGQGLYGYTF	TGTGCCAGCAGCCAAGAAGGGGGACAGGGCCTCTATGGCTACACCTTC
TRBV18	-	14	TRBJ1-3	-	CASSPTVNGNTIYF	TGTGCCAGCTCACCAACAGTGAATGGAAACACCATATATTTT
TRBV9	TRBD2	13	TRBJ2-1	-	CASSPDPHAGVIF	TGTGCCAGCAGCCCCGACCCCCACGCGGGGGTAATCTTC
TRBV19	TRBD1	14	TRBJ2-3	-	CASSKGQGTDTQYF	TGTGCCAGTAGTAAAGGACAGGGGACAGATACGCAGTATTTT
TRBV6-2/TRBV6-3	TRBD1	15	TRBJ1-5	-	CASSSLTGYNQPQHF	TGTGCCAGCAGTTCTCTGACAGGGTACAATCAGCCCCAGCATTTT
TRBV19	-	14	TRBJ1-2	-	CASKGTPINYGYTF	TGTGCCAGTAAGGGGACACCCATTAACTATGGCTACACCTTC
TRBV9	TRBD1	14	TRBJ1-5	once	CASSVGQGDQPQHF	TGTGCCAGCAGCGTAGGACAGGGCGATCAGCCCCAGCATTTT
TRBV27	TRBD1	15	TRBJ1-5	-	CASRQQGAGDQPQHF	TGTGCCAGCAGGCAACAGGGGGCAGGAGATCAGCCCCAGCATTTT
TRBV27	-	15	TRBJ1-1	-	CASRNRVTTSTEAFF	TGTGCCAGCAGGAACAGGGTCACCACTTCCACTGAAGCTTTCTTT
TRBV15	-	16	TRBJ1-5	-	CATSRDSQGGNQPQHF	TGTGCCACCAGCAGAGATTCTCAAGGGGGTAATCAGCCCCAGCATTTT
TRBV5-1	-	17	TRBJ1-3	-	CASSLGGEFFSGNTIYF	TGCGCCAGCAGCTTGGGTGGGGAGTTTTTCTCTGGAAACACCATATATTTT
TRBV7-2	-	13	TRBJ2-7	-	CASSLQFSYEQYF	TGTGCCAGCAGCTTACAGTTCTCCTACGAGCAGTACTTC
TRBV6-4	TRBD1	12	TRBJ1-2	-	CASSDQGDGYTF	TGTGCCAGCAGTGACCAGGGGGATGGCTACACCTTC
TRBV9	TRBD1	15	TRBJ1-5	-	CASSKGQGAGQPQHF	TGTGCCAGCAGCAAGGGACAGGGGGCCGGCCAGCCCCAGCATTTT
TRBV5-1	-	15	TRBJ1-3	-	CASSPTAFSGNTIYF	TGCGCCAGCAGCCCGACAGCCTTCTCTGGAAACACCATATATTTT
TRBV2	TRBD2	16	TRBJ2-1	-	CASSDGRTSGNNEQFF	TGTGCCAGCAGTGATGGCCGGACTAGCGGTAACAATGAGCAGTTCTTC
TRBV2	TRBD2	14	TRBJ2-1	-	CASSVMGTSGRPFF	TGTGCCAGCAGTGTGATGGGGACTAGCGGGAGACCGTTCTTC
TRBV5-4	TRBD2	15	TRBJ2-1	-	CASSGPSGGFGEQFF	TGTGCCAGCAGCGGCCCTAGCGGGGGTTTCGGTGAGCAGTTCTTC
TRBV30	-	13	TRBJ1-2	-	CAWSVGGRYSYTF	TGTGCCTGGAGTGTTGGGGGGAGATATAGCTACACCTTC
TRBV5-8	-	18	TRBJ1-5	-	CASSLVPARTFGNQPQHF	TGTGCCAGCAGCTTGGTTCCAGCTAGAACGTTCGGCAATCAGCCCCAGCATTTT
TRBV9	-	12	TRBJ2-7	-	CASSGQTYEQYF	TGTGCCAGCAGCGGTCAAACCTACGAGCAGTACTTC
TRBV10-2	-	14	TRBJ1-1	-	CASKLGPLNTEAFF	TGCGCCAGCAAACTAGGGCCATTGAACACTGAAGCTTTCTTT
TRBV7-8	TRBD1	15	TRBJ1-2	-	CASSLVRGQAYGYTF	TGTGCCAGCAGCTTAGTTCGGGGACAGGCCTATGGCTACACCTTC
TRBV30	-	11	TRBJ2-7	few	CAWTQSYEQYF	TGTGCCTGGACCCAATCCTACGAGCAGTACTTC